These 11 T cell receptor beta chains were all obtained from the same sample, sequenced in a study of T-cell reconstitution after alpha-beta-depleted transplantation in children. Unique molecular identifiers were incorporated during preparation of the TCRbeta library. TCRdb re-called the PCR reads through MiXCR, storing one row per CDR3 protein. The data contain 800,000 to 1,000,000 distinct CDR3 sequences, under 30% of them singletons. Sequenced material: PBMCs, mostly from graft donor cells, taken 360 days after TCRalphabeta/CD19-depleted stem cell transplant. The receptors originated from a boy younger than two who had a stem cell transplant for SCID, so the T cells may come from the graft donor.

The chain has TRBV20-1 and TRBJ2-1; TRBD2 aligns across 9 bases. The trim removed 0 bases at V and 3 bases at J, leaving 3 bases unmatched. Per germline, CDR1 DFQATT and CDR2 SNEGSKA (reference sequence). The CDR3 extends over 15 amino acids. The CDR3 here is CSARDPAGGYNEQFF. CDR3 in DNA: TGCAGTGCTAGAGACCCAGCGGGGGGCTACAATGAGCAGTTCTTC.

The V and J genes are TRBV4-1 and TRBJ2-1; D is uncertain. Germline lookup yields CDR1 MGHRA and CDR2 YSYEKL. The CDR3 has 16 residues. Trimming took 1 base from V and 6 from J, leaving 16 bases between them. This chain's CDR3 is CASSQGIARSSNEQFF. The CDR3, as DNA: TGCGCCAGCAGCCAAGGCATAGCCAGGAGCTCCAATGAGCAGTTCTTC.

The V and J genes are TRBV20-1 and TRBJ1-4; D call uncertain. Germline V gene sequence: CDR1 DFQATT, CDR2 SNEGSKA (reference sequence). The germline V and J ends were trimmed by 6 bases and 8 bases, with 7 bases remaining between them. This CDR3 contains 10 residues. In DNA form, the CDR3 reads TGCAGTGCCAAGGCCGAAAAACTGTTTTTT. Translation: CSAKAEKLFF.

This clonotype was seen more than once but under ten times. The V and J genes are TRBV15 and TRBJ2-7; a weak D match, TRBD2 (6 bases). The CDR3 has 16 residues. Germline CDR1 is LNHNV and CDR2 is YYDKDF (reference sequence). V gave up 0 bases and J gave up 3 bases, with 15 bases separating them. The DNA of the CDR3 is TGTGCCACCAGCAGAGATTTAGTAAGCGGGCTCTACGAGCAGTACTTC. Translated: CATSRDLVSGLYEQYF.

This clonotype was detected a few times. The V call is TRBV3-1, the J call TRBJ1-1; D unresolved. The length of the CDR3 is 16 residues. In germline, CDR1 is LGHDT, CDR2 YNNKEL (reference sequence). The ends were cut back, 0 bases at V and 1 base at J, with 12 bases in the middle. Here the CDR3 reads CASSQELPGGNTEAFF. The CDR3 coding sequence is TGTGCCAGCAGCCAAGAACTCCCCGGCGGGAACACTGAAGCTTTCTTT.

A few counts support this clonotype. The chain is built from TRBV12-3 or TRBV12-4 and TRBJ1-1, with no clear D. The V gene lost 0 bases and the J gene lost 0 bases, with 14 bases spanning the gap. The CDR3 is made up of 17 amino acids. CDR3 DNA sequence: TGTGCCAGCAGTTTAGCGCGGGGTCAAGAGGTGAACACTGAAGCTTTCTTT. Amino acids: CASSLARGQEVNTEAFF.

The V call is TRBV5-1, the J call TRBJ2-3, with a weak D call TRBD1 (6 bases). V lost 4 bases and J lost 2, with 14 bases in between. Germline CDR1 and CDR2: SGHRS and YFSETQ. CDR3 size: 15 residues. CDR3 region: CASSLDRTDTDTQYF. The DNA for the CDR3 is TGCGCCAGCAGCCTCGACAGGACAGACACAGATACGCAGTATTTT.

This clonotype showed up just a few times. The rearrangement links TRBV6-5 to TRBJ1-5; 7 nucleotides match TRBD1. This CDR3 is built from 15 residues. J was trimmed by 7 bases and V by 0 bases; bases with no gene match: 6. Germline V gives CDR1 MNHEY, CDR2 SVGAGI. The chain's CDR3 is CASSYSTGEGQPQHF. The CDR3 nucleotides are TGTGCCAGCAGTTACTCCACAGGGGAAGGGCAGCCCCAGCATTTT.

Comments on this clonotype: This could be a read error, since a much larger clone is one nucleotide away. In DNA form, the CDR3 reads TGTGCCAGCAGCTTCCGGGACACAGATACGCAGTATTTT. Translating gives CASSFRDTDTQYF. The chain links TRBV7-8 to TRBJ2-3, with a possible D match to TRBD2 (5 bases). Germline V gene data show CDR1 as SGHVS and CDR2 as FQNEAQ. The CDR3 contains 13 residues. V dropped 3 bases and J dropped 2 bases, with 6 bases sitting between them.

This CDR3 reads CASSLSQDNYGYTF. CDR3 sequence (DNA): TGTGCCAGCAGTTTATCGCAGGATAACTATGGCTACACCTTC. The chain carries TRBV27 and TRBJ1-2; D is unresolved. CDR3 length equals 14 residues. The V gene lost 0 bases and the J gene lost 1 base, with 6 bases spanning the gap. Germline-derived CDR1 and CDR2 are MNHEY and SMNVEV (reference sequence).

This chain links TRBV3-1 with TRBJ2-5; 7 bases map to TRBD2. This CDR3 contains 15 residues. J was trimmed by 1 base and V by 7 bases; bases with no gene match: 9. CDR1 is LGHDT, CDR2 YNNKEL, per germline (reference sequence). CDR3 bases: TGTGCCAGCACCGACGAGGGAGGGTCCCAAGAGACCCAGTACTTC. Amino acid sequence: CASTDEGGSQETQYF.